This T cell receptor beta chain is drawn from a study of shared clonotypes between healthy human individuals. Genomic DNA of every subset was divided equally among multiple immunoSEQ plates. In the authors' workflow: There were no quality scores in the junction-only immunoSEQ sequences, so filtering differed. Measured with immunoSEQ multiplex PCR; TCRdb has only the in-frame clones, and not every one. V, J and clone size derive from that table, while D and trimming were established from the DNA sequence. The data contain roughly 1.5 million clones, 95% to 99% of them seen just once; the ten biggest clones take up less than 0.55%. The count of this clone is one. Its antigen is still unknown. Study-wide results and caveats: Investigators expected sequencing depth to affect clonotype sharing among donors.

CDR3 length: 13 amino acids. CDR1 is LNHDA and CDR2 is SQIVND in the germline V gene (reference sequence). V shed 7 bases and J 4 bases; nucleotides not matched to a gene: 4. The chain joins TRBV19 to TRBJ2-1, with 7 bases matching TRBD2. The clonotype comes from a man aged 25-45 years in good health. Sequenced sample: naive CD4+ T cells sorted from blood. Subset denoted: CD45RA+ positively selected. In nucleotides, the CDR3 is TGTGCCAGTACGGCTAGCGGATACAATGAGCAGTTCTTC. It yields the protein CASTASGYNEQFF.